These 8 T cell receptor beta chains were sequenced from one sample in a study of cytomegalovirus exposure and HLA in healthy donors. Using immunoSEQ multiplex PCR, the repertoire was profiled, and TCRdb retains in-frame clones only, with some absent. The data show some 260,000 clones, with more than 75% seen just once and 12% held by the top ten. The specimen was PBMCs. The receptor source for this set is a man aged 18 to 29 in good health and CMV-seropositive.

This clone has only one observation. V and J are TRBV18 and TRBJ2-2, with 13 bases matching TRBD2. The CDR3 extends over 15 amino acids. V lost 6 bases to trimming and J lost 5 bases; unmatched junction nucleotides: 3. In germline, CDR1 is KGHSH, CDR2 LQKENI. CDR3 in DNA: TGTGCCAGCTCCGGACTAGCGGGAGATACCGGGGAGCTGTTTTTT. This translates into CASSGLAGDTGELFF.

The genes are TRBV7-2 and TRBJ2-7; possible D gene TRBD2, 6 bases. This CDR3 region has 13 residues. Trimming removed 3 bases from V and 3 bases from J, with 9 bases in between. Germline V gene sequence: CDR1 SGHTA, CDR2 FQGNSA. CDR3 DNA sequence: TGTGCCAGCAGCTTCACTAGCCTCTACGAGCAGTACTTC. Its protein is CASSFTSLYEQYF. Looking up the rest from reference TRBV7-2 and TRBJ2-7 gives the full variable domain: GAGVSQSPSNKVTEKGKDVELRCDPISGHTALYWYRQSLGQGLEFLIYFQGNSAPDKSGLPSDRFSAERTGGSVSTLTIQRTQQEDSAVYLCASSFTSLYEQYFGPGTRLTVT.

This sequence joins TRBV2 and TRBJ1-2; D is possibly TRBD1 (5 bases). This CDR3 contains 9 residues. Germline V gene data show CDR1 as SNHLY and CDR2 as FYNNEI. V lost 11 bases to trimming and J lost 7 bases, with 8 bases between them. For the CDR3, the DNA is TGTGCCTTTGGGGGTGGCTACACCTTC. It encodes CAFGGGYTF.

This chain uses TRBV5-1 with TRBJ2-1; 13 bases agree with TRBD2. V was pared by 4 bases and J by 7 bases, with 8 bases of the junction left unmatched. The germline V gene has CDR1 SGHRS and CDR2 YFSETQ. The CDR3 loop spans 16 amino acids. CDR3 coding DNA: TGCGCCAGCAGCCCCAGGACTAGCGGGAGCGTGAATGAGCAGTTCTTC. Translation gives CASSPRTSGSVNEQFF.

The CDR3 region is CASSSNRLDTQYF. CDR3 sequence (DNA): TGTGCCAGCAGCTCTAACAGGTTAGATACGCAGTATTTT. The V gene is TRBV7-9, the J gene TRBJ2-3; D possibly corresponds to TRBD1 (5 bases). The CDR3 sequence is 13 residues long. The V end lost 4 bases, the J end lost 5 bases, and 10 bases lay between the germline ends. Germline assignment: CDR1 SEHNR and CDR2 FQNEAQ (reference sequence).

This clone was seen only once. V and J are TRBV27 and TRBJ2-3; D gene unclear. The CDR3 runs to 13 residues. The germline gives CDR1 MNHEY, CDR2 SMNVEV (reference sequence). Trimming cost V 5 bases and J 8 bases, with 14 bases left between them. The CDR3 sequence: CASSPAGPSTQYF. The CDR3 nucleotides are TGTGCCAGCAGTCCAGCAGGTCCTTCTACGCAGTATTTT.

DNA for the CDR3: TGTGCCAGCAGTTCCCGCGGCGGGGAGCTGTTTTTT. This encodes CASSSRGGELFF. The chain recombines TRBV6-5 with TRBJ2-2; unclear D gene. CDR3 size: 12 residues. Germline CDR1 reads MNHEY; CDR2 reads SVGAGI. V was pared by 4 bases and J by 7 bases, with 7 bases between.

This sequence joins TRBV29-1 and TRBJ1-1; 10 bases are a match to TRBD1. This CDR3 has 13 amino acids. CDR1 SQVTM and CDR2 ANQGSEA come from the germline V gene. Trimming cost V 7 bases and J 4 bases; bases outside gene matches: 6. CDR3 amino acids: CSARTGGVTEAFF. The CDR3 coding sequence is TGCAGCGCTAGGACAGGGGGTGTCACTGAAGCTTTCTTT.